The T cell receptor (beta chain) described here comes from a study of cytomegalovirus exposure and HLA in healthy donors. The V end lost 4 bases, the J end lost 1 base, and 13 bases lay between the germline ends. The CDR3 spans 15 residues. Germline CDR1 is MNHNS and CDR2 is SASEGT. Note on this clone: The antigen is not known.

General study results and limits: V- and J-gene trimming in TCR beta was tied to a missense DCLRE1C variant by an analysis performed later. After further analysis at a later stage, around 17,000 TCR beta sequences were associated with HLA alleles at 0.05 false discovery rate. Later analysis placed DRB1 highest and HLA-C lowest in TCR association rates, which differed by HLA locus.

PCR used 60 Vbeta primers and 13 Jbeta primers. TCRdb's copy holds only in-frame clones and misses some; the assay was immunoSEQ multiplex PCR. The sample has 100,000 to 150,000 clones; around 67% are singletons. The TCR comes from a man in his 60s in good health and CMV-seropositive. Sequenced sample: PBMCs. The J gene is TRBJ1-1, the V gene TRBV6-1, with D perhaps matching TRBD1 (6 bases). CDR3 region: CASSATGKGNTEAFF. The CDR3 DNA is TGTGCCAGCAGTGCCACAGGGAAGGGGAACACTGAAGCTTTCTTT.